The present TCR beta chain was sequenced within a study of T-cell reconstitution after alpha-beta-depleted transplantation in children. As it was prepared, the TCRbeta library received unique molecular identifiers. MiXCR was run by TCRdb on the PCR reads, yielding one entry per CDR3 protein. The sample yields a few hundred thousand distinct CDR3 sequences, nearly 10% seen once. The sequences come from PBMCs from the stem cell graft donor, collected from the stem cell graft. The TCR was taken from a human donor who donated a stem cell graft to a child with SCID.

The CDR3 loop is CASSPGAQGREKLFF. DNA of the CDR3: TGTGCCAGCAGCCCAGGGGCACAGGGGAGAGAAAAACTGTTTTTT. The chain couples TRBV7-9 to TRBJ1-4, with 7 bases identical to TRBD1. CDR1 SEHNR and CDR2 FQNEAQ come from the germline V gene (reference sequence). Trimming removed 5 bases from V and 8 bases from J; junction bases left unmatched: 11. This CDR3 is built from 15 residues.